This is a list of T cell receptor beta chains from one sample in a study of cytomegalovirus exposure and HLA in healthy donors. Generated by immunoSEQ multiplex PCR, the TCRdb table keeps only in-frame clones and is missing some. Its listing shows about 130,000 clones. The specimen sequenced was PBMCs. The receptors shown here come from a middle-aged man in good health and CMV-seronegative. Both conserved end residues are part of each CDR3. The order of the fields is V gene, D gene, J gene, CDR3 DNA, CDR3 protein. The D gene is left open where the match is weak.

v_gene: TRBV5-1; d_gene: TRBD1; j_gene: TRBJ1-1; CDR3nt: TGCGCCAGCAGCTTAATGGGACAGGGAGTTGCTGAAGCTTTCTTT; CDR3aa: CASSLMGQGVAEAFF
v_gene: TRBV7-2; d_gene: NA; j_gene: TRBJ2-3; CDR3nt: TGTGCCAGCAGCTTGTATGGGGGCCAGGGGGATACGCAGTATTTT; CDR3aa: CASSLYGGQGDTQYF
v_gene: TRBV5-1; d_gene: NA; j_gene: TRBJ1-2; CDR3nt: TGCGCCAGCAGCGGACTCTCGGGGAGCGGCTACACCTTC; CDR3aa: CASSGLSGSGYTF
v_gene: TRBV28; d_gene: NA; j_gene: TRBJ2-7; CDR3nt: TGTGCCAGCAGCCTCGGCCCGGGAACAACGGGCGAGCAGTACTTC; CDR3aa: CASSLGPGTTGEQYF
v_gene: TRBV19; d_gene: NA; j_gene: TRBJ2-2; CDR3nt: TGTGCCAGTAGTAGGAGATCTAGGGGCACCGGGGAGCTGTTTTTT; CDR3aa: CASSRRSRGTGELFF
v_gene: TRBV11-3; d_gene: TRBD2; j_gene: TRBJ2-1; CDR3nt: TGTGCCAGCAGCCCAGGGACTAGTCGTGCTGAGCAGTTCTTC; CDR3aa: CASSPGTSRAEQFF
v_gene: TRBV6-5; d_gene: TRBD2; j_gene: TRBJ2-3; CDR3nt: TGTGCCAGCAGTCTAAGCGGGGTCTCAGATACGCAGTATTTT; CDR3aa: CASSLSGVSDTQYF
v_gene: TRBV9; d_gene: TRBD1; j_gene: TRBJ1-1; CDR3nt: TGTGCCAGCAGCGATTCGGGAGGGACAGGGGTCACTGAAGCTTTCTTT; CDR3aa: CASSDSGGTGVTEAFF
v_gene: TRBV5-6; d_gene: TRBD1; j_gene: TRBJ1-4; CDR3nt: TGTGCCAGCAGCTATTGGACAGGCCTGAGAACTAATGAAAAACTGTTTTTT; CDR3aa: CASSYWTGLRTNEKLFF
v_gene: TRBV7-8; d_gene: TRBD1; j_gene: TRBJ1-5; CDR3nt: TGTGCCAGCAGCGCCGGGACAGGGGGGTATCAGCCCCAGCATTTT; CDR3aa: CASSAGTGGYQPQHF
v_gene: TRBV28; d_gene: NA; j_gene: TRBJ1-4; CDR3nt: TGTGCCAGCAGTTTTCAGAGGGTCGCAACTAATGAAAAACTGTTTTTT; CDR3aa: CASSFQRVATNEKLFF
v_gene: TRBV4-1; d_gene: TRBD1; j_gene: TRBJ1-5; CDR3nt: TGCGCCAGCAGCAGCCCGGGACAGAAGGCGCCCCAGCATTTT; CDR3aa: CASSSPGQKAPQHF
v_gene: TRBV11-3; d_gene: NA; j_gene: TRBJ1-2; CDR3nt: TGTGCCAGCAGCCAACAGGGACCCCCTTTGGACTATGGCTACACCTTC; CDR3aa: CASSQQGPPLDYGYTF
v_gene: TRBV28; d_gene: NA; j_gene: TRBJ1-5; CDR3nt: TGTGCCACCCTAGTTGGAGGGAGGATCAATCAGCCCCAGCATTTT; CDR3aa: CATLVGGRINQPQHF
v_gene: TRBV28; d_gene: NA; j_gene: TRBJ1-2; CDR3nt: TGTGCCAGCAGTTTAGGGGGCGACTATGGCTACACCTTC; CDR3aa: CASSLGGDYGYTF
v_gene: TRBV7-2; d_gene: TRBD1; j_gene: TRBJ2-5; CDR3nt: TGTGCCAGCAGCTTAGCCTGGACAGGGATAGAGACCCAGTACTTC; CDR3aa: CASSLAWTGIETQYF
v_gene: TRBV19; d_gene: NA; j_gene: TRBJ2-2; CDR3nt: TGTGCCAGTAAGAGGGTGGGAGAGACCGGGGAGCTGTTTTTT; CDR3aa: CASKRVGETGELFF
v_gene: TRBV23-1; d_gene: NA; j_gene: TRBJ2-1; CDR3nt: TGCGCCAGCAGTCAATCAGGGCAGGGTGCCTACAATGAGCAGTTCTTC; CDR3aa: CASSQSGQGAYNEQFF
v_gene: TRBV10-3; d_gene: TRBD1; j_gene: TRBJ2-5; CDR3nt: TGTGCCATTGGGACAGTCCAAGAGACCCAGTACTTC; CDR3aa: CAIGTVQETQYF
v_gene: TRBV19; d_gene: TRBD1; j_gene: TRBJ2-6; CDR3nt: TGTGCCACCACCGGGACAGCCTCGCTCGGGGCCAACGTCCTGACTTTC; CDR3aa: CATTGTASLGANVLTF
v_gene: TRBV6-5; d_gene: TRBD2; j_gene: TRBJ2-7; CDR3nt: TGTGCCAGCAGTTACTCCACTAGCGGGAGTATTAGCGAGCAGTACTTC; CDR3aa: CASSYSTSGSISEQYF
v_gene: TRBV11-2; d_gene: NA; j_gene: TRBJ2-7; CDR3nt: TGTGCCAGCAGCTTATGGCGGGACAGCGAGCAGTACTTC; CDR3aa: CASSLWRDSEQYF
v_gene: TRBV4-2; d_gene: NA; j_gene: TRBJ2-6; CDR3nt: TGTGCCAGCAGGAACCCCACAGGGTCTGGGGCCAACGTCCTGACTTTC; CDR3aa: CASRNPTGSGANVLTF
v_gene: TRBV4-1; d_gene: NA; j_gene: TRBJ1-2; CDR3nt: TGCGCCAGCAGCCAAGACTGGCGGGGTCTCTATGGCTACACCTTC; CDR3aa: CASSQDWRGLYGYTF
v_gene: TRBV2; d_gene: NA; j_gene: TRBJ2-6; CDR3nt: TGTGCCACCGCGGCCGACCCCCTGTCGGTCCTGACTTTC; CDR3aa: CATAADPLSVLTF
v_gene: TRBV7-9; d_gene: TRBD1; j_gene: TRBJ2-3; CDR3nt: TGTGCCAGCAGCGCCGGACAGGGGGCGGTTCGCACAGATACGCAGTATTTT; CDR3aa: CASSAGQGAVRTDTQYF
v_gene: TRBV2; d_gene: TRBD2; j_gene: TRBJ2-7; CDR3nt: TGTGCCAGCAGTGCCGGGACTAGCGGGAGTGGGGGGCACTACGAGCAGTACTTC; CDR3aa: CASSAGTSGSGGHYEQYF
v_gene: TRBV7-9; d_gene: TRBD2; j_gene: TRBJ2-5; CDR3nt: TGTGCCAGCAGCCAGCCCCCGGGAGGAGGAGAGACCCAGTACTTC; CDR3aa: CASSQPPGGGETQYF
v_gene: TRBV27; d_gene: NA; j_gene: TRBJ1-4; CDR3nt: TGTGCCAGCAGTCCCAGGATGAGAACTAATGAAAAACTGTTTTTT; CDR3aa: CASSPRMRTNEKLFF
v_gene: TRBV6-5; d_gene: TRBD1; j_gene: TRBJ1-5; CDR3nt: TGTGCCAGCAGCCTCGACAGGGGGCGGAATCAGCCCCAGCATTTT; CDR3aa: CASSLDRGRNQPQHF
v_gene: TRBV4-2; d_gene: TRBD1; j_gene: TRBJ2-5; CDR3nt: TGTGCCAGCAGCCAAGATCTAGACAGGGAAGTTCAAGAGACCCAGTACTTC; CDR3aa: CASSQDLDREVQETQYF
v_gene: TRBV4-1; d_gene: NA; j_gene: TRBJ1-1; CDR3nt: TGCGCCAGCAGCCAAGCGGCAGGGCGGAACACTGAAGCTTTCTTT; CDR3aa: CASSQAAGRNTEAFF
v_gene: TRBV27; d_gene: NA; j_gene: TRBJ1-5; CDR3nt: TGTGCCAGCAGTTGGACAGGCAATCAGCCCCAGCATTTT; CDR3aa: CASSWTGNQPQHF
v_gene: TRBV9; d_gene: NA; j_gene: TRBJ1-2; CDR3nt: TGTGCCAGCAGCGCCAGACAGGCGACTAACTATGGCTACACCTTC; CDR3aa: CASSARQATNYGYTF
v_gene: TRBV27; d_gene: TRBD1; j_gene: TRBJ1-2; CDR3nt: TGTGCCGGCAGTCCCAGGGGGCGCTACTATGGCTACACCTTC; CDR3aa: CAGSPRGRYYGYTF
v_gene: TRBV7-2; d_gene: TRBD1; j_gene: TRBJ2-7; CDR3nt: TGTGCCAGCAGCGATCCGGGACAGAGCTCCTACGAGCAGTACTTC; CDR3aa: CASSDPGQSSYEQYF
v_gene: TRBV4-1; d_gene: NA; j_gene: TRBJ2-6; CDR3nt: TGCGCCAGCAGCCAAGAGTCTAGGGAGGTGGCCGGGGCCAACGTCCTGACTTTC; CDR3aa: CASSQESREVAGANVLTF
v_gene: TRBV30; d_gene: NA; j_gene: TRBJ2-2; CDR3nt: TGTGCCGGGGGGAGGAGGTTTCCCGGGGAGCTGTTTTTT; CDR3aa: CAGGRRFPGELFF
v_gene: TRBV28; d_gene: NA; j_gene: TRBJ1-4; CDR3nt: TGTGCCAGCTTGATCTCAGGAAAACTGTTTTTT; CDR3aa: CASLISGKLFF
v_gene: TRBV2; d_gene: NA; j_gene: TRBJ1-5; CDR3nt: TGTGCCAGCAACGGGATCCAGGGGAATCAGCCCCAGCATTTT; CDR3aa: CASNGIQGNQPQHF
v_gene: TRBV5-1; d_gene: NA; j_gene: TRBJ1-1; CDR3nt: TGCGCCAGCAGCTTCGCGGAGCGTTTGATAAATGAAGCTTTCTTT; CDR3aa: CASSFAERLINEAFF
v_gene: TRBV11-3; d_gene: NA; j_gene: TRBJ2-7; CDR3nt: TGTGCCAGCAGCGCCGACAACTCCTACGAGCAGTACTTC; CDR3aa: CASSADNSYEQYF
v_gene: TRBV11-2; d_gene: NA; j_gene: TRBJ2-2; CDR3nt: TGTGCCAGCAGCTTAGCGGGGGTTGGCGGGGAGCTGTTTTTT; CDR3aa: CASSLAGVGGELFF
v_gene: TRBV9; d_gene: TRBD2; j_gene: TRBJ2-5; CDR3nt: TGTGCCAGCAGCGAGAGACTAGCGGGAAAAGAGACCCAGTACTTC; CDR3aa: CASSERLAGKETQYF
v_gene: TRBV7-6; d_gene: NA; j_gene: TRBJ2-3; CDR3nt: TGTGCCAGCAGCTTTAGTTCTTCCGCTAGCACAGATACGCAGTATTTT; CDR3aa: CASSFSSSASTDTQYF
v_gene: TRBV10-3; d_gene: TRBD1; j_gene: TRBJ2-3; CDR3nt: TGTGCCATCAGTGAGTCGCAGGGGGCGCCCCCTAGCACAGATACGCAGTATTTT; CDR3aa: CAISESQGAPPSTDTQYF
v_gene: TRBV29-1; d_gene: TRBD1; j_gene: TRBJ2-3; CDR3nt: TGCAGCGTTGATCTGACCGGGACAGGCACAGATACGCAGTATTTT; CDR3aa: CSVDLTGTGTDTQYF
v_gene: TRBV5-6; d_gene: TRBD2; j_gene: TRBJ2-1; CDR3nt: TGTGCCAGCAGCTTAAGGACTAGCGGGAGCGATGAGCAGTTCTTC; CDR3aa: CASSLRTSGSDEQFF
v_gene: TRBV18; d_gene: TRBD1; j_gene: TRBJ2-5; CDR3nt: TGTGCCAGCTCACCAAGTTGGTCAGGGGGCAAAGAGACCCAGTACTTC; CDR3aa: CASSPSWSGGKETQYF
v_gene: TRBV5-1; d_gene: NA; j_gene: TRBJ1-1; CDR3nt: TGCGCCAGCAGCAGGTGGGGGCAGTACACTGAAGCTTTCTTT; CDR3aa: CASSRWGQYTEAFF